These T cell receptor beta chains were read from a single sample in a study of OX40 agonist ivuxolimab in advanced cancers. Sequencing was performed with immunoSEQ multiplex PCR; in TCRdb, only in-frame clones are kept and a portion is missing. This sample has around 80,000 clones, with about 92% found just once. The sequenced sample was CD4+ or CD8+ T cells sorted from blood, obtained in a trial of the OX40 agonist ivuxolimab. The receptors come from an adult with an advanced solid tumor such as melanoma, head and neck, liver or kidney cancer. The CDR3 runs from the conserved cysteine through the conserved F or W.

CASSRGRAENTEAFF	TRBJ1-1	TRBV7-9
CASSQGMRSSGNTIYF	TRBJ1-3	TRBV14
CASSFNRDQPQHF	TRBJ1-5	TRBV7-9
CASSLGTARHETQYF	TRBJ2-5	TRBV5-4
CASSLGSRLNSPLHF	TRBJ1-6	TRBV7-8
CASSLAMVNTEAFF	TRBJ1-1	TRBV7-9
CACSYSYEQYF	TRBJ2-7	TRBV30
CASIGSVELFF	TRBJ2-2	TRBV21-1
CASSFDRFGNQPQHF	TRBJ1-5	TRBV6-6
CAWSTPTEAFF	TRBJ1-1	TRBV30
CAWSRDSGGEKLFF	TRBJ1-4	TRBV30
CASSLRVGGLTSNEQFF	TRBJ2-1	TRBV5-1
CASSPYPLAGVPNF	TRBJ2-3	TRBV7-3
CASSVLRDYEQYF	TRBJ2-7	TRBV2
CASSPQVTETQYF	TRBJ2-5	TRBV5-4
CASSLGVTYGYTF	TRBJ1-2	TRBV5-5